Listed below are T cell receptor beta chains from one sample, sequenced in a study of control samples from healthy donors and cancer patients. Only in-frame clones appear in the TCRdb table, and some are missing; sequencing was by immunoSEQ multiplex PCR. In the table there are about 59,000 clones, about 92% of which are singletons. The sample comprised PBMCs. The receptor set was obtained from a man aged 35 to 55 with colorectal cancer. Each CDR3 is given with its conserved first and last residue. Fields, in order: D gene, J gene, V gene, clone size, CDR3 DNA, CDR3 protein. A D gene is named only where the DNA matches it firmly. Clone size, where shown, is once, few, many, or a class for clones that have expanded.

>NA|TRBJ2-5|TRBV6-1|NA
TGTGCCAGCAGTGATCCGAGGAGCCTTCAAGAGACCCAGTACTTC
CASSDPRSLQETQYF
>NA|TRBJ1-2|TRBV5-4|NA
TGTGCCAGCAGTAGCGACAGCGTCTATGGCTACACCTTC
CASSSDSVYGYTF
>TRBD2|TRBJ2-1|TRBV19|few
TGTGCCAGCTTGGGACTAGCGGGGGGGCCGGAGTTCTTC
CASLGLAGGPEFF
>NA|TRBJ2-5|TRBV6-2/TRBV6-3|NA
TGTGCCAGCAGTACGGACAGACTCCAAGAGACCCAGTACTTC
CASSTDRLQETQYF
>NA|TRBJ1-2|TRBV14|NA
TGTGCCAGCAGCCCCCCCGGCCAGGTTATCTATGGCTACACCTTC
CASSPPGQVIYGYTF
>TRBD2|TRBJ2-5|TRBV9|NA
TGTGCCAGCAGCGTTCTAGCGGGGGGGCAGGGTTCAGAGACCCAGTACTTC
CASSVLAGGQGSETQYF
>TRBD2|TRBJ2-3|TRBV11-2|NA
TGTGCCAGCAGTTATGACAGGACTAGCGGGGGGTTAGCAGATACGCAGTATTTT
CASSYDRTSGGLADTQYF
>TRBD1|TRBJ1-1|TRBV7-9|NA
TGTGCCAGCAGCTCTTCGCGGACAGGAGCCATTGAAGCTTTCTTT
CASSSSRTGAIEAFF
>NA|TRBJ1-1|TRBV5-1|few
TGCGCCAGCAGCTTGGCCCCGGGGACGAACACTGAAGCTTTCTTT
CASSLAPGTNTEAFF
>NA|TRBJ2-4|TRBV11-2|NA
TGTGCCAGCAGCTTTAATACAGGGCAGGCCAAAAACATTCAGTACTTC
CASSFNTGQAKNIQYF
>NA|TRBJ1-6|TRBV3-1/TRBV3-2|few
TGTGCCAGCAGCCAATCTCGGGATTCACCCCTCCACTTT
CASSQSRDSPLHF
>TRBD1|TRBJ2-5|TRBV29-1|once
TGCAGCGTTCTATCGGGACAGCAAGAGACCCAGTACTTC
CSVLSGQQETQYF
>NA|TRBJ1-2|TRBV2|NA
TGTGCCAGCAGCAGCCAGACAGCTAACTATGGCTACACCTTC
CASSSQTANYGYTF
>NA|TRBJ2-5|TRBV7-8|NA
TGTGCCAGCAGCTTAGAGGGGGTGACCCAGTACTTC
CASSLEGVTQYF
>NA|TRBJ2-1|TRBV6-1|once
TGTGCCAGCAGTGAGGCTTCGGGATTCTCGGGTGAGCAGTTCTTC
CASSEASGFSGEQFF
>NA|TRBJ1-2|TRBV5-1|NA
TGCGCCAGCAGCTCAGGAGAGGTGAGGGGAGGCTACACCTTC
CASSSGEVRGGYTF
>TRBD1|TRBJ1-5|TRBV4-3|NA
TGCGCCAGCAGCCAAGATAGGGGGCTGTATCAGCCCCAGCATTTT
CASSQDRGLYQPQHF
>NA|TRBJ2-2|TRBV7-3|NA
TGTGCCAGCAGCGAATCGGGGGGCTTAGGGGCCGGGGAGCTGTTTTTT
CASSESGGLGAGELFF
>TRBD1|TRBJ1-2|TRBV5-4|NA
TGTGCCAGCAGCTTGACACAGGGGAACTATGGCTACACCTTC
CASSLTQGNYGYTF
>NA|TRBJ1-3|TRBV6-6|NA
TGTGCCAGCAGCCCCGGGGGGACGGGAAACACCATATATTTT
CASSPGGTGNTIYF
>NA|TRBJ1-2|TRBV12-3/TRBV12-4|NA
TGTGCCAGCAGTTTCCTAACAAACTATGGCTACACCTTC
CASSFLTNYGYTF
>NA|TRBJ2-5|TRBV5-1|NA
TGCGCCAGCAGCTCTTCCCCATCTTGGGCAGAGACCCAGTACTTC
CASSSSPSWAETQYF
>NA|TRBJ1-4|TRBV5-6|NA
TGTGCCAGCAGCTTGAAGAGGAATAATGAAAAACTGTTTTTT
CASSLKRNNEKLFF
>NA|TRBJ2-1|TRBV4-2|NA
TGTGCCAGCAGCCCCCCAGGGCGAGACTACAATGAGCAGTTCTTC
CASSPPGRDYNEQFF
>NA|TRBJ2-3|TRBV5-4|NA
TGTGCCAGCAGCTTGGACCCTAGCACAGATACGCAGTATTTT
CASSLDPSTDTQYF
>NA|TRBJ1-6|TRBV27|once
TGTGCCAGCAGTTATAGGGATTCACCCCTCCACTTT
CASSYRDSPLHF
>NA|TRBJ2-1|TRBV6-5|NA
TGTGCCAGCAGTTTCCGGACACCATACAATGAGCAGTTCTTC
CASSFRTPYNEQFF
>NA|TRBJ2-3|TRBV6-5|once
TGTGCCAGCAAACCCAGGGATTCCGGCACAGATACGCAGTATTTT
CASKPRDSGTDTQYF
>NA|TRBJ1-2|TRBV15|NA
TGTGCCACCAGCAGAGGAGGAACCACCTATGGCTACACCTTC
CATSRGGTTYGYTF
>NA|TRBJ1-5|TRBV6-5|NA
TGTGCCAGCAGCGTAAATCAGCCCCAGCATTTT
CASSVNQPQHF
>TRBD1|TRBJ2-5|TRBV18|NA
TGTGCCAGCTCACCGTGGACAGGGGAGGAGGGAACCCAGTACTTC
CASSPWTGEEGTQYF
>TRBD1|TRBJ1-2|TRBV6-5|NA
TGTGCCAGCAGTTACTCTGGACAGGGGGCGGGCTACACCTTC
CASSYSGQGAGYTF
>NA|TRBJ2-7|TRBV12-3/TRBV12-4|NA
TGTGCCAGCGGGACCTACTACGAGCAGTACTTC
CASGTYYEQYF
>NA|TRBJ1-2|TRBV4-1|NA
TGCGCCAGCAGCCACGGACAGAATGGCTACACCTTC
CASSHGQNGYTF
>NA|TRBJ2-3|TRBV3-1/TRBV3-2|NA
TGTGCCAGCAGCCAAGGGGCTAGGGGAAACACAGATACGCAGTATTTT
CASSQGARGNTDTQYF
>NA|TRBJ1-2|TRBV9|NA
TGTGCCAGCACCCCCGAGATTGGGAGGGGAGGATATGGCTACACCTTC
CASTPEIGRGGYGYTF
>NA|TRBJ2-1|TRBV5-1|NA
TGCGCCAGCAGCTTAAGTTTCGGGCAGTACCTCAATGAGCAGTTCTTC
CASSLSFGQYLNEQFF
>NA|TRBJ1-2|TRBV2|few
TGTGCCTCACAACGGATTGGCGGCTACACCTTC
CASQRIGGYTF
>NA|TRBJ1-5|TRBV7-2|NA
TGTGCCAGCAGCTTAAATGGTCAGCCCCAGCATTTT
CASSLNGQPQHF
>TRBD1|TRBJ1-6|TRBV5-8|NA
TGTGCCAGCAGCTTGGTTAGAGGGGGCAGTGCACCCCTCCACTTT
CASSLVRGGSAPLHF
>NA|TRBJ1-3|TRBV6-5|NA
TGTGCCAGCAGTTCCCTGGGGAGAAAAGGAAACACCATATATTTT
CASSSLGRKGNTIYF
>NA|TRBJ2-2|TRBV3-1/TRBV3-2|NA
TGTGCCAGCAGCCAGCGGGGCTCCAGCACCGGGGAGCTGTTTTTT
CASSQRGSSTGELFF
>NA|TRBJ1-1|TRBV4-1|NA
TGCGCCAGCAGCCAGGGGGCTTGGGCTGAAGCTTTCTTT
CASSQGAWAEAFF
>NA|TRBJ2-7|TRBV20-1|NA
TGCAGTGCTAGAGATCGGGGTGAGCAGTACTTC
CSARDRGEQYF
>TRBD1|TRBJ1-2|TRBV7-9|once
TGTGCCAGCAGCCGGAGAGGGACAGAGCCTAACTATGGCTACACCTTC
CASSRRGTEPNYGYTF
>TRBD2|TRBJ2-7|TRBV10-2|NA
TGCGCCAGCAGTTCGGGGGGGGGCCGCAACGAGCAGTACTTC
CASSSGGGRNEQYF
>TRBD1|TRBJ1-2|TRBV2|NA
TGTGCCAGCAGTGTAGATAGGACAGGGGGGAGAGGATCTGGCTACACCTTC
CASSVDRTGGRGSGYTF
>NA|TRBJ1-2|TRBV7-9|NA
TGTGCCAGCAGTCTAGACAGTCCCACATGGTACACCTTC
CASSLDSPTWYTF
>NA|TRBJ2-3|TRBV9|once
TGTGCCAGCAGCGTTGGGACCACAGATACGCAGTATTTT
CASSVGTTDTQYF
>TRBD2|TRBJ2-5|TRBV7-2|NA
TGTGCCAGCAGCTTACGGTTCGGGGGGGGTGAGACCCAGTACTTC
CASSLRFGGGETQYF
>NA|TRBJ1-1|TRBV7-8|NA
TGTGCCAGCAGCCCAAAGAACACTGAAGCTTTCTTT
CASSPKNTEAFF
>NA|TRBJ1-2|TRBV9|NA
TGTGCCAGCAGCGTAGATCCGAGCCGGGGCCAGGGCTACACCTTC
CASSVDPSRGQGYTF
>TRBD1|TRBJ1-1|TRBV18|NA
TGTGCCAGCTCACTACTGGGACAGGGGACCACTGAAGCTTTCTTT
CASSLLGQGTTEAFF
>TRBD1|TRBJ2-2|TRBV4-3|NA
TGCGCCAGCAGTCTCGACAGGGTGAACACCGGGGAGCTGTTTTTT
CASSLDRVNTGELFF
>TRBD1|TRBJ1-2|TRBV5-4|NA
TGTGCCAGCACCCCGGGACAGGGGGCGTCCCATGGCTACACCTTC
CASTPGQGASHGYTF
>NA|TRBJ2-2|TRBV5-1|NA
TGCGCCAGCAGCCCGCAGTTATCAACGAACACCGGGGAGCTGTTTTTT
CASSPQLSTNTGELFF
>NA|TRBJ1-3|TRBV4-1|NA
TGCGCCAGCAGCCAAGGGGGAGCAGACTCTGGAAACACCATATATTTT
CASSQGGADSGNTIYF
>NA|TRBJ2-5|TRBV2|NA
TGTGCCAGCTCTAGTCGGACTGGCGGGGAGACCCAGTACTTC
CASSSRTGGETQYF
>NA|TRBJ2-7|TRBV6-1|NA
TGTGCCAGCAGTGAAGGGACTCTCTACGAGCAGTACTTC
CASSEGTLYEQYF